One and the same sample provided the 7 T cell receptor beta chains below, sequenced in a study of T cells after yellow fever vaccination. TCRdb re-derived calls from the 5' RACE reads in MiXCR, one entry per CDR3 protein. The data contain 350,000 or so distinct CDR3 sequences, 7% to 10% of them singletons. Sequences were derived from PBMCs, sampled about 41 days after the first yellow fever vaccination. Every receptor here comes from a man aged 18 to 30 who received the YFV17D yellow fever vaccine.

The chain joins TRBV15 to TRBJ2-3; no definite D call. The CDR3 extends over 16 amino acids. Trimming removed 5 bases from V and 6 bases from J, with 21 bases in between. Germline V CDR1 and CDR2: LNHNV, YYDKDF (reference sequence). The CDR3 protein is CATSSSETSYEDTQYF. In nucleotides, the CDR3 is TGTGCCACCAGCTCATCCGAGACCAGCTATGAGGATACGCAGTATTTT. The full variable domain, rest sourced from reference TRBV15 and TRBJ2-3, is DAMVIQNPRYQVTQFGKPVTLSCSQTLNHNVMYWYQQKSSQAPKLLFHYYDKDFNNEADTPDNFQSRRPNTSFCFLDIRSPGLGDTAMYLCATSSSETSYEDTQYFGPGTRLTVL.

J is TRBJ2-1 and V is TRBV5-1, with a weak D call TRBD1 (5 bases). V was trimmed by 4 bases and J by 3 bases, leaving 20 bases between them. This CDR3 has 17 amino acids. Germline V gene sequence: CDR1 SGHRS, CDR2 YFSETQ. In DNA form, the CDR3 reads TGCGCCAGCAGCCTCTCGACAGACTTCGGTGGCTACAATGAGCAGTTCTTC. It translates to CASSLSTDFGGYNEQFF.

In this sample, this clonotype turned up a few times. The V gene is TRBV19, the J gene TRBJ1-1, with a tentative D call TRBD1 (5 bases). CDR3 length equals 13 residues. V was shortened by 6 bases and J by 4 bases, with 12 bases between the two germline ends. Germline V gene sequence: CDR1 LNHDA, CDR2 SQIVND (reference sequence). The DNA of the CDR3 is TGTGCCAGTAGCGACGGAAGGGGCACTGAAGCTTTCTTT. Translation: CASSDGRGTEAFF.

The V call is TRBV20-1, the J call TRBJ2-1; TRBD2 matches 8 bases. Per the germline V gene, CDR1 is DFQATT and CDR2 is SNEGSKA (reference sequence). The CDR3 extends over 17 amino acids. The junction had 17 bases not matched to a gene; V was cut back by 2 bases and J by 8 bases. The CDR3 protein is CSARMGRTGGPRDEQFF. The CDR3 bases are TGCAGTGCTAGAATGGGACGGACGGGGGGGCCTCGGGATGAGCAGTTCTTC.

This clonotype was detected ten times or more. The chain joins TRBV6-2 or TRBV6-3 to TRBJ1-2; the D is unclear. Germline-derived CDR1 and CDR2 are MNHEY and SVGEGT. The CDR3 is 12 residues long. V was clipped by 6 bases and J by 0 bases, with 5 bases between them. CDR3 residues: CASSVANYGYTF. Here the CDR3 DNA reads TGTGCCAGCAGCGTAGCTAACTATGGCTACACCTTC.

J is TRBJ2-1 and V is TRBV7-8; D could derive from TRBD1 or TRBD2 (5 bases each). The CDR3 is 12 residues long. Germline V CDR1 and CDR2: SGHVS, FQNEAQ. Trimming took 3 bases from V and 13 from J, leaving 13 bases between them. DNA of the CDR3: TGTGCCAGCAGCTTCGTCATCGGGACCCAGTTCTTC. Protein sequence: CASSFVIGTQFF.

This clonotype came up a few times. The gene calls are TRBV11-3 and TRBJ2-1; 12 bases line up with TRBD1. The V gene's germline CDR1 is SGHNT and CDR2 YENEEA. The CDR3 runs to 15 residues. V lost 5 bases to trimming and J lost 7 bases; unmatched junction nucleotides: 6. CDR3 sequence (DNA): TGTGCCAGCAGCAAACCGGGACAGGGGGCTAATGAGCAGTTCTTC. Its protein is CASSKPGQGANEQFF.